The 32 T cell receptor beta chains presented below share a single source sample, sequenced in a study of control samples from healthy donors and cancer patients (dated by TCRdb to about 2020). The library was made by the immunoSEQ multiplex PCR assay. TCRdb took this table from immuneACCESS and kept in-frame rearrangements with V and J called. Such tables lack part of the clones; where checked against another copy, unresolved V genes explain under half of the gap, and the rest is unexplained. Across this sample there are about 83,000 clones, with 91% seen only once. The ten largest clones add up to approximately 16% of the sample. Sequencing used blood. All receptors come from a man over 45 in good health.

The rearrangement joins TRBV6-5 to TRBJ1-3, with TRBD1 matching over 7 bases. Trimming took 8 bases from V and 8 from J; bases not matched to a gene: 6. The germline CDR1 and CDR2 sequences are MNHEY and SVGAGI. The CDR3 has 12 amino acids. CDR3 nucleotide sequence: TGTGCCAGCGAAGGACAGGAACACACCATATATTTT. Translated, it gives CASEGQEHTIYF.

The rearrangement links TRBV18 to TRBJ2-7; tentatively, D is TRBD1 or TRBD2 (5 bases each). This CDR3 has 14 amino acids. CDR1 and CDR2 (germline): KGHSH, LQKENI. With 0 bases removed from V and 3 bases from J, the gap between germline ends came to 9 bases. The CDR3 sequence is CASSPPGTRYEQYF. The CDR3 region has the DNA TGTGCCAGCTCACCACCTGGGACCCGCTACGAGCAGTACTTC.

Here the CDR3 reads CASSEAGLAASEQYF. For the CDR3, the DNA is TGTGCCAGCAGTGAAGCGGGACTAGCGGCTAGCGAGCAGTACTTC. The chain employs TRBV6-1 and TRBJ2-7; TRBD2 matches at 11 bases. In germline, CDR1 is MNHNS, CDR2 SASEGT. Losses at the gene ends were 0 bases for V and 6 bases for J; bases not matched to a gene: 4. The CDR3 covers 15 residues.

This sequence joins TRBV15 and TRBJ2-2; D unresolved. The CDR3 spans 15 residues. Looked up from germline, CDR1 is LNHNV and CDR2 is YYDKDF (reference sequence). V was clipped by 0 bases and J by 4 bases, with 9 bases between them. CDR3 nucleotide sequence: TGTGCCACCAGCAGAGAAAGGGTCTCCACCGGGGAGCTGTTTTTT. This gives the protein CATSRERVSTGELFF.

The chain is built from TRBV7-2 and TRBJ2-1, with a tentative D call TRBD1 (5 bases). This CDR3 contains 16 residues. Germline V gene lookup returns CDR1 SGHTA and CDR2 FQGNSA. Trimming pared 3 bases from V and 1 base from J, leaving 13 bases between. DNA for the CDR3: TGTGCCAGCAGCTTTAGGGGCCCGTCTTCCTACAATGAGCAGTTCTTC. Protein sequence: CASSFRGPSSYNEQFF.

This chain connects TRBV6-5 to TRBJ2-4; tentatively, D is TRBD1 or TRBD2 (6 bases each). Germline values: CDR1 MNHEY, CDR2 SVGAGI. The CDR3 length is 15 residues. V was shortened by 5 bases and J by 0 bases, with 11 bases between the two germline ends. The CDR3 bases are TGTGCCAGCAGTCAACAGGGACTAGCCAAAAACATTCAGTACTTC. Its protein is CASSQQGLAKNIQYF.

The gene calls are TRBV25-1 and TRBJ2-7, with unresolved D. Looked up from germline, CDR1 is MGHDK and CDR2 is SYGVNS. This CDR3 has 13 amino acids. The ends were cut back, 10 bases at V and 4 bases at J, with 17 bases in the middle. DNA of the CDR3: TGTGCCACCCGAATTCCAGGAGAGTACGAGCAGTACTTC. The encoded protein is CATRIPGEYEQYF.

V and J are TRBV5-4 and TRBJ1-1; D is possibly TRBD1 (6 bases). Germline loops: CDR1 SGHNT, CDR2 YYREEE (reference sequence). V shed 7 bases and J shed 2 bases, with 18 bases lying between them. The CDR3 extends over 15 amino acids. CDR3 loop: CASPWGAGANTEAFF. CDR3 coding DNA: TGTGCCAGCCCCTGGGGGGCAGGGGCAAACACTGAAGCTTTCTTT. The full variable domain, with the rest looked up from reference TRBV5-4 and TRBJ1-1, is ETGVTQSPTHLIKTRGQQVTLRCSSQSGHNTVSWYQQALGQGPQFIFQYYREEENGRGNFPPRFSGLQFPNYSSELNVNALELDDSALYLCASPWGAGANTEAFFGQGTRLTVV.

CDR3 in amino acids: CASSLDGTGQETQYF. The CDR3 DNA follows: TGCGCCAGCAGCTTGGACGGGACGGGACAAGAGACCCAGTACTTC. The rearrangement links TRBV5-1 to TRBJ2-5; D could derive from TRBD1 or TRBD2 (5 bases each). Per the germline V gene, CDR1 is SGHRS and CDR2 is YFSETQ. V was trimmed by 0 bases and J by 2 bases, leaving 11 bases between them. The CDR3 has 15 amino acids.

The chain joins TRBV6-6 to TRBJ2-7; TRBD1 matches 8 bases. Looked up from germline, CDR1 is MNHNY and CDR2 is SVGAGI (reference sequence). The CDR3 has 14 amino acids. J lost 3 bases, V lost 4 bases, and 5 bases had no gene match. CDR3 sequence reads: CASSLFDRGYEQYF. The CDR3, as DNA: TGTGCCAGCAGTTTATTTGACAGGGGCTACGAGCAGTACTTC.

This clone was seen a single time. The chain links TRBV19 to TRBJ2-7; D perhaps matches TRBD1 (5 bases). Trimming pared 4 bases from V and 5 bases from J, leaving 12 bases between. The CDR3 spans 13 residues. Germline V gives CDR1 LNHDA, CDR2 SQIVND (reference sequence). CDR3 sequence: CASSTGLINEQYF. The CDR3 nucleotides read TGTGCCAGTAGTACAGGGTTAATTAACGAGCAGTACTTC.

The rearrangement uses TRBV12-3 or TRBV12-4 and TRBJ2-7; D is possibly TRBD1 (5 bases). CDR3 length: 13 residues. V gave up 3 bases and J gave up 1 base, with 7 bases separating them. The DNA for the CDR3 is TGTGCCAGCAGTTTGGACAATTCCTACGAGCAGTACTTC. Protein product: CASSLDNSYEQYF.

The chain combines TRBV12-5 with TRBJ1-1; D not resolved. Germline CDR1 LGHNT, CDR2 FRNRAP. This CDR3 has 15 residues. V was pared by 2 bases and J by 2 bases, with 12 bases between. The chain's CDR3 is CASGLSRILNTEAFF. CDR3 in DNA: TGTGCTAGTGGTTTGTCTAGGATACTCAACACTGAAGCTTTCTTT.

The chain is built from TRBV5-1 and TRBJ1-6; weak D call: TRBD1 (5 bases). Germline lookup yields CDR1 SGHRS and CDR2 YFSETQ. Trimming pared 4 bases from V and 7 bases from J, leaving 24 bases between. This CDR3 is 18 amino acids long. The CDR3 protein is CASSISGTAGVGNSPLHF. CDR3 sequence (DNA): TGCGCCAGCAGCATCTCCGGGACGGCTGGTGTGGGCAATTCACCCCTCCACTTT.

This clone was seen once. This chain connects TRBV12-3 or TRBV12-4 to TRBJ2-1, with a weak D call TRBD2 (5 bases). The length of the CDR3 is 13 residues. V was shortened by 5 bases and J by 12 bases, with 17 bases between the two germline ends. Here the CDR3 DNA reads TGTGCCAGCAGTACCGTGAGGAGGAAGGGGCAGTTCTTC. It is translated as CASSTVRRKGQFF.

The V and J genes are TRBV6-5 and TRBJ1-1, with D perhaps matching TRBD1 (5 bases). CDR3 length: 14 amino acids. Germline values: CDR1 MNHEY, CDR2 SVGAGI. Between the trimmed V and J ends, which lost 4 bases and 3 bases, there was a span of 12 bases. The CDR3 DNA reads TGTGCCAGCAGTTTTTGGGACGGGGACACTGAAGCTTTCTTT. Its translation is CASSFWDGDTEAFF.

The rearrangement links TRBV7-9 to TRBJ1-2, with 8 positions matching TRBD1. J lost 8 bases, V lost 3 bases, and 17 bases had no gene match. Germline V gene sequence: CDR1 SEHNR, CDR2 FQNEAQ (reference sequence). This CDR3 contains 17 residues. The DNA for the CDR3 is TGTGCCAGCAGCTTCCGAGATCACCGACAGGGGCCAGGAGGCTACACCTTC. Protein: CASSFRDHRQGPGGYTF.

The gene calls are TRBV3-1 (or the pseudogene TRBV3-2) and TRBJ1-1; 8 bases fit TRBD1. Germline V gives CDR1 LGHDT, CDR2 YNNKEL (reference sequence). After removal of 2 bases from V and 11 bases from J, the junction contained 7 bases not matched to a gene. This CDR3 comprises 13 residues. CDR3 sequence reads: CASSQPTGDKAFF. The DNA of the CDR3 is TGTGCCAGCAGCCAACCGACAGGGGATAAGGCTTTCTTT.

The rearrangement links TRBV7-9 to TRBJ2-1, with D perhaps assigned TRBD1 or TRBD2 (6 bases each). This CDR3 contains 15 residues. V lost 8 bases to trimming and J lost 0 bases, with 14 bases between them. Germline lookup yields CDR1 SEHNR and CDR2 FQNEAQ (reference sequence). The CDR3 spells CASLRGADSYNEQFF. In nucleotides, the CDR3 is TGTGCCAGCTTAAGGGGGGCTGACTCCTACAATGAGCAGTTCTTC.

This sequence joins TRBV9 and TRBJ1-1; 7 nucleotides match TRBD1. CDR1 and CDR2 from the germline V gene are SGDLS and YYNGEE. The CDR3 is 14 amino acids. With 3 bases clipped from V and 4 bases from J, the junction kept 6 bases outside the gene matches. The CDR3 is CASSGTRTGTEAFF. The CDR3 coding sequence is TGTGCCAGCAGCGGGACAAGGACAGGCACTGAAGCTTTCTTT.

The rearrangement links TRBV7-9 to TRBJ1-2, with D possibly TRBD1 on 6 matching bases. Trimming removed 6 bases at V and 4 bases at J, with 15 bases between. CDR3 length equals 14 residues. Germline V lookup: CDR1 SEHNR, CDR2 FQNEAQ (reference sequence). In DNA, the CDR3 is TGTGCCAGCAGTCTACGGACAGTTCCCTATGGCTACACCTTC. Translation: CASSLRTVPYGYTF.

The gene calls are TRBV20-1 and TRBJ1-4; no clear D. Trimming cost V 1 base and J 11 bases, with 8 bases left between them. This CDR3 region has 11 residues. Germline CDR1 is DFQATT and CDR2 is SNEGSKA (reference sequence). CDR3 residues: CSARVNQKLFF. The DNA of the CDR3 is TGCAGTGCTAGAGTAAATCAGAAACTGTTTTTT.

The genes are TRBV6-1 and TRBJ2-3, with D hard to call. The CDR3 is 13 residues long. Germline lookup yields CDR1 MNHNS and CDR2 SASEGT. V dropped 1 base and J dropped 11 bases, with 13 bases sitting between them. CDR3 in DNA: TGTGCCAGCAGTGAAGTTCTGGTCGATGGGCAGTATTTT. Translated, it gives CASSEVLVDGQYF.

V and J are TRBV6-6 and TRBJ2-7; 10 nucleotides agree with TRBD2. CDR1 is MNHNY and CDR2 is SVGAGI in the germline V gene (reference sequence). This CDR3 is built from 14 residues. The V gene end was trimmed by 7 bases and the J gene end by 4 bases; junction bases not matched to a gene: 7. In DNA, the CDR3 is TGTGCCAGCACCCGACTAGCGGGCCCTTACGAGCAGTACTTC. This sequence encodes CASTRLAGPYEQYF.

The chain employs TRBV7-2 and TRBJ1-1; 7 nucleotides agree with TRBD1. CDR3 length equals 14 residues. After removal of 4 bases from V and 1 base from J, the junction contained 3 bases not matched to a gene. Germline V gene lookup returns CDR1 SGHTA and CDR2 FQGNSA. The CDR3 DNA reads TGTGCCAGCAGCTATCAGGGGGGGAACACTGAAGCTTTCTTT. This sequence encodes CASSYQGGNTEAFF.

The chain carries TRBV5-1 and TRBJ2-1; 7 bases line up with TRBD1. In germline, CDR1 is SGHRS, CDR2 YFSETQ. The CDR3 has 17 residues. J lost 5 bases, V lost 0 bases, and 11 bases had no gene match. CDR3 nucleotide sequence: TGCGCCAGCAGCTTGGGGGGGCCGACAGGGCCCAACAATGAGCAGTTCTTC. As protein: CASSLGGPTGPNNEQFF.

The CDR3 sequence: CASSQDRNVPYNEQFF. The CDR3 region has the DNA TGTGCCAGCAGCCAAGATCGGAACGTACCCTACAATGAGCAGTTCTTC. The gene calls are TRBV3-1 (or the pseudogene TRBV3-2) and TRBJ2-1; D is undetermined. Per the germline V gene, CDR1 is LGHDT and CDR2 is YNNKEL (reference sequence). V gave up 0 bases and J gave up 2 bases, with 11 bases separating them. The CDR3 is 16 amino acids.

The CDR3 is CASSSDLNTGELFF. The DNA for the CDR3 is TGTGCCAGCAGTTCCGACTTGAACACCGGGGAGCTGTTTTTT. V is TRBV6-6 and J is TRBJ2-2; the D is unclear. The CDR3 length is 14 residues. From germline, CDR1 is MNHNY and CDR2 SVGAGI (reference sequence). Trimming took 4 bases from V and 1 from J, leaving 7 bases between them.

V usage is TRBV11-3 and J usage is TRBJ2-1; 9 bases map to TRBD2. The CDR3 contains 17 residues. With 2 bases clipped from V and 5 bases from J, the junction kept 10 bases outside the gene matches. Germline V gives CDR1 SGHNT, CDR2 YENEEA. Here the CDR3 reads CASSLLSSSGGNNEQFF. CDR3 in DNA: TGTGCCAGCAGCTTACTTTCGTCCAGCGGGGGGAACAATGAGCAGTTCTTC.

The sample holds one count of this clone. This chain links TRBV7-8 with TRBJ1-2; no clear D gene. V was pared by 5 bases and J by 5 bases, with 18 bases between. Germline V gene lookup returns CDR1 SGHVS and CDR2 FQNEAQ. The CDR3 is 15 amino acids. The CDR3 sequence: CASSPDSAVQYGYTF. CDR3 nucleotides: TGTGCCAGCAGCCCCGATAGCGCAGTCCAGTATGGCTACACCTTC.

The V gene is TRBV5-1, the J gene TRBJ2-3; tentatively, D is TRBD2 (6 bases). V lost 4 bases to trimming and J lost 3 bases, with 9 bases between them. This CDR3 is built from 13 residues. The germline CDR1 and CDR2 sequences are SGHRS and YFSETQ. CDR3 residues: CASSPEGTDTQYF. The CDR3 nucleotides are TGCGCCAGCAGCCCGGAGGGAACAGATACGCAGTATTTT.

The chain carries TRBV29-1 and TRBJ1-6; no clear D. V gave up 4 bases and J gave up 8 bases, with 12 bases separating them. CDR3 length: 13 residues. Germline V gene data show CDR1 as SQVTM and CDR2 as ANQGSEA. The chain's CDR3 is CSVGERTDSPLHF. DNA of the CDR3: TGCAGCGTTGGAGAACGGACGGATTCACCCCTCCACTTT.